This is a list of T cell receptor beta chains from one sample in a study of T cells in tuberculosis. Sequencing was performed with immunoSEQ multiplex PCR; in TCRdb, only in-frame clones are kept and a portion is missing. Altogether 38,000 or so clones are present, nearly 97% being singletons, with the ten largest covering 3% to 4%. The sequenced material came from PBMCs. The receptor set was obtained from a donor aged 5 to 30 with latent tuberculosis or without tuberculosis infection. Each CDR3 is given with its conserved first and last residue. The D gene is left open where the match is weak.

D gene: -
J gene: TRBJ2-7
V gene: TRBV27
CDR3 DNA: TGTGCCAGCAGTTATTACAGGGACCTCGAGCAGTACTTC
CDR3 protein: CASSYYRDLEQYF

D gene: -
J gene: TRBJ2-7
V gene: TRBV6-5
CDR3 DNA: TGTGCCAGCAGTTACTCTCGGGTGCCCACCTCCTGCGAGCAGTACTTC
CDR3 protein: CASSYSRVPTSCEQYF

D gene: TRBD2
J gene: TRBJ2-7
V gene: TRBV7-9
CDR3 DNA: TGTGCCAGCAGCCCCGGGGGGGCCCCTCGTTTTAACGAGCAGTACTTC
CDR3 protein: CASSPGGAPRFNEQYF

D gene: -
J gene: TRBJ2-6
V gene: TRBV10-3
CDR3 DNA: TGTGCCATCACCGGGGATGGGGCCAACGTCCTGACTTTC
CDR3 protein: CAITGDGANVLTF

D gene: -
J gene: TRBJ1-2
V gene: TRBV9
CDR3 DNA: TGTGCCAGCAGCGTAGAGACAGGCGTGTATGGCTACACCTTC
CDR3 protein: CASSVETGVYGYTF

D gene: -
J gene: TRBJ2-3
V gene: TRBV7-6
CDR3 DNA: TGTGCCAGCAGCCCGCGGCGCGGCACAGATACGCAGTATTTT
CDR3 protein: CASSPRRGTDTQYF

D gene: -
J gene: TRBJ2-7
V gene: TRBV7-6
CDR3 DNA: TGTGCCAGCAGCTTAGCGCATACAGGGCGCCTCGAGCAGTACTTC
CDR3 protein: CASSLAHTGRLEQYF

D gene: -
J gene: TRBJ2-3
V gene: TRBV6-1
CDR3 DNA: TGTGCCAGCAGTGAGGTGGGTGGGGGCAACACAGATACGCAGTATTTT
CDR3 protein: CASSEVGGGNTDTQYF

D gene: -
J gene: TRBJ2-7
V gene: TRBV27
CDR3 DNA: TGTGCCAGCACTTGGGGGGACGAGCAGTACTTC
CDR3 protein: CASTWGDEQYF

D gene: -
J gene: TRBJ1-1
V gene: TRBV6-1
CDR3 DNA: TGTGCCAGCAGTGAAGCGATGGAGGGCAACACTGAAGCTTTCTTT
CDR3 protein: CASSEAMEGNTEAFF